This T cell receptor (beta chain) was captured in a study of radiation and T cells in renal cell carcinoma. Study background: Nephrectomy followed 15 Gy stereotactic body radiation by 4 weeks.

TCRdb's table, derived via immunoSEQ multiplex PCR, lists solely in-frame clones and lacks some. Of around 160,000 clones listed, around 89% are singletons. Time point defined: baseline pretreatment blood. As for treatment: 15 Gy SBRT to primary tumor, nephrectomy 4 weeks later. The patient's renal cell carcinoma had clear cell pathology. Findings and limits, study-wide: Baseline intratumoral clonotype presence is unknown without pretreatment biopsies. From baseline, blood top tumor clonotypes peaked at 2 weeks post-radiation.

With regard to this clone: Its specificity is unknown.

The specimen comprised blood, sampled from a patient whose treatment included radiotherapy and nephrectomy. This TCR came from a woman between 65 and 79 years old with renal cell carcinoma.

CDR3 DNA: TGTGCCAGTACGGACAGGGGCCCCGGGGAGCTGTTTTTT. This translates into CASTDRGPGELFF. The chain is built from TRBV19 and TRBJ2-2; 9 bases are shared with TRBD1. The CDR3 spans 13 residues. Germline-derived CDR1 and CDR2 are LNHDA and SQIVND (reference sequence). The J segment lost 6 bases and the V segment lost 7 bases, leaving 3 bases of the junction unmatched.